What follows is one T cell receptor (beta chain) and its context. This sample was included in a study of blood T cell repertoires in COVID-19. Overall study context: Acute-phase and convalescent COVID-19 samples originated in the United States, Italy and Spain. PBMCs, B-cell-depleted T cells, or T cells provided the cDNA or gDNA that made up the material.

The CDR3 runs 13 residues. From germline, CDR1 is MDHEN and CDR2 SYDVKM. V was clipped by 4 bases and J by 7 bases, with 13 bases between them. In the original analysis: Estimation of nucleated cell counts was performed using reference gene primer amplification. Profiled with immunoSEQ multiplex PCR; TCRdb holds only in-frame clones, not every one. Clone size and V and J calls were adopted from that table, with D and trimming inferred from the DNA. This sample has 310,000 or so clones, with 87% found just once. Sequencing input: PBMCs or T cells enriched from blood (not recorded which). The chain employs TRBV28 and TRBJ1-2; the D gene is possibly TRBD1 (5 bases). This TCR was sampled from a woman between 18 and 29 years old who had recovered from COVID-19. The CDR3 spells CASSSAGFAGYTF. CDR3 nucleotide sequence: TGTGCCAGCAGTTCGGCAGGGTTCGCTGGCTACACCTTC.